This T cell receptor (beta chain) was identified in a study of blood T cells in healthy people across ages. A sample-barcoded 5' primer and a J-beta primer mix were used in a second PCR of roughly 7 to 11 cycles. Each CDR3 protein gets one entry after TCRdb re-called the 5' RACE reads with MiXCR. The table records approximately 810,000 distinct CDR3 sequences, 29% of them present only once. Looked up from germline, CDR1 is SGDLS and CDR2 is YYNGEE. The ends lost 3 bases at V and 2 bases at J; junction bases unmatched: 8. The CDR3 contains 16 residues. The receptor was derived from a woman of 80 years or more in good health. Sequenced input: blood. The chain combines TRBV9 with TRBJ2-7; the match to TRBD1 covers 10 bases. The CDR3 loop reads CASSAPSGTGAYEQYF. The CDR3 coding sequence is TGTGCCAGCAGCGCACCATCCGGGACAGGGGCCTACGAGCAGTACTTC.